The TCR beta chain described here comes from a study of technical replicates of blood from a few donors. The ends were cut back, 2 bases at V and 6 bases at J, with 12 bases in the middle. Germline CDR1 MNHEY, CDR2 SVGAGI. The CDR3 is 14 residues long. The protocol was immunoSEQ multiplex PCR, while the TCRdb copy is restricted to in-frame clones and leaves out a portion. The sample lists some 13,000 clones, 95% occurring once. The sequence came from a human donor in good health. J is TRBJ2-3 and V is TRBV6-5; D may be TRBD2 (6 bases). Sequenced: PBMCs. The CDR3 region is CASSYGASEDTQYF. CDR3 nucleotide sequence: TGTGCCAGCAGTTACGGGGCTAGCGAGGATACGCAGTATTTT.